This TCR beta chain was recorded in a study of blood T cell repertoires in COVID-19. The overall study: From the United States, Italy and Spain came samples of acute and convalescent COVID-19. Nucleic acid was either cDNA or gDNA, and it came from T cells, B-cell-depleted T cells, or PBMCs.

This CDR3 contains 17 residues. CDR1 and CDR2 from the germline V gene are KGHDR and SFDVKD. With V trimmed by 5 bases and J by 1 base, 6 bases remained unmatched. Authors' methods: Reference gene primer amplification gave estimated nucleated cell counts. Some clones are missing from TCRdb's copy, which holds only in-frame ones; the method was immunoSEQ multiplex PCR. D and trimming come from the DNA, and the V and J calls and clone size come from that table. The repertoire includes about 180,000 clones, 80% to 90% of them detected once, and around 1.9% sits in the top ten. Sequencing was done on a sample of peripheral blood. The chain links TRBV24-1 to TRBJ2-3; 12 positions agree with TRBD2. The TCR comes from a man between 18 and 35 years old who had recovered from COVID-19. CDR3 amino acids: CATSVSTSGSGTDTQYF. Written as DNA, the CDR3 is TGTGCCACCAGTGTCTCGACTAGCGGGAGCGGCACAGATACGCAGTATTTT.